This T cell receptor beta chain came from a study of T-cell memory formation after mild COVID-19. Overall study context: The TCR clusters were mostly specific to one donor.

As for this clonotype: Antigen specificity is unknown.

One entry per CDR3 protein results from TCRdb running MiXCR on the 5' RACE reads. The sample holds 450,000 to 700,000 distinct CDR3 sequences; roughly 18% are singletons and the top ten take 9.5% to 15%. Study-wide findings and caveats: Some clones that responded turned up in pre-infection memory, which suggests that cross-reactive memory joined in. Second-wave clones peaking on day 37 lacked confirmed SARS-CoV-2 specificity. Contracting CD4+ clones lay largely in CM and EM, with CD8+ ones residing in EMRA.

The specimen was PBMCs or a T cell subset sorted from them (not recorded which). The source is an adult woman who had mild COVID-19 (a few samples of this study predate the infection). Cell type and time point are not known.

The CDR3 spells CASSWGTGAETQYF. CDR3 nucleotides: TGTGCCAGCAGTTGGGGGACAGGGGCTGAGACCCAGTACTTC. This rearrangement joins TRBV6-5 to TRBJ2-5, with 10 bases identical to TRBD1. Germline-derived CDR1 and CDR2 are MNHEY and SVGAGI. The J segment lost 5 bases and the V segment lost 4 bases, leaving 4 bases of the junction unmatched. The CDR3 extends over 14 amino acids.